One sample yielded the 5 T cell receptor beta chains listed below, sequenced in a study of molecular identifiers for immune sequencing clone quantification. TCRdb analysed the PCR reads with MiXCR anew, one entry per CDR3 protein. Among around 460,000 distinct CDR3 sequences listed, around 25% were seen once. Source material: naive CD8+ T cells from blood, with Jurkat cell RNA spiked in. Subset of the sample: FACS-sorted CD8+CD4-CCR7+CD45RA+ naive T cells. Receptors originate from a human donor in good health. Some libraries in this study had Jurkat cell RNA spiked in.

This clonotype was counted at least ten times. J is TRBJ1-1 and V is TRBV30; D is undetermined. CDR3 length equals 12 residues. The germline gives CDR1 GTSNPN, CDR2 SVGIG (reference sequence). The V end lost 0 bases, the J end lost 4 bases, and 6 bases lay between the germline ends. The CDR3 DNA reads TGTGCCTGGAGTGTACTGGTCACTGAAGCTTTCTTT. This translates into CAWSVLVTEAFF.

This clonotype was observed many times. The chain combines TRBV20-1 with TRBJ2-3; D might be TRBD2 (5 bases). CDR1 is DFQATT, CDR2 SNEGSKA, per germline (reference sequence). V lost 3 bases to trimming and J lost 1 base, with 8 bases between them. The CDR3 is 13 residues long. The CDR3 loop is CSASDGGTDTQYF. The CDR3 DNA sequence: TGCAGTGCTAGCGACGGGGGCACAGATACGCAGTATTTT.

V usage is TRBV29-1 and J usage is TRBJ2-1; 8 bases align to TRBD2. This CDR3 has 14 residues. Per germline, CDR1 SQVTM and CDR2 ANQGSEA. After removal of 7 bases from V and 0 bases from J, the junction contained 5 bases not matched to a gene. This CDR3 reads CSAIAGSSYNEQFF. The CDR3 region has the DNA TGCAGCGCCATAGCGGGAAGCTCCTACAATGAGCAGTTCTTC.

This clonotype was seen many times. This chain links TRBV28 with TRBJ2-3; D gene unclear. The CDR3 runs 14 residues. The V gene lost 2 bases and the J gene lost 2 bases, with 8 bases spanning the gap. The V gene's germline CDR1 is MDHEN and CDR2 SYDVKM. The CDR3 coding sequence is TGTGCCAGCAGTTTACGGGTGAACACAGATACGCAGTATTTT. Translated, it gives CASSLRVNTDTQYF.

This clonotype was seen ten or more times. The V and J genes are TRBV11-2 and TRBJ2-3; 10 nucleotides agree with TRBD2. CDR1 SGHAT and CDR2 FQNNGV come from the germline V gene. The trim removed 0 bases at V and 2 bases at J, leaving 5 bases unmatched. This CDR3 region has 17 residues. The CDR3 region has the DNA TGTGCCAGCAGCTTAGATCCTAGCGGGGGCGACACAGATACGCAGTATTTT. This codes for CASSLDPSGGDTDTQYF.